These 25 T cell receptor beta chains share one sample of origin, sequenced in a study of T cell changes during pregnancy in multiple sclerosis. Profiled with immunoSEQ multiplex PCR; TCRdb holds only in-frame clones, not every one. Among around 88,000 clones listed, about nine tenths were seen once. The sample in question was peripheral blood, obtained in the first trimester of pregnancy. These receptors all stem from a female donor with multiple sclerosis, enrolled in a pregnancy study.

The chain joins TRBV15 to TRBJ1-2, with a tentative D call TRBD1 (5 bases). Between the trimmed V and J ends, which lost 0 bases and 7 bases, there was a span of 12 bases. Germline V gene lookup returns CDR1 LNHNV and CDR2 YYDKDF (reference sequence). This CDR3 has 14 residues. The CDR3, as DNA: TGTGCCACCAGCAGAGAAGACAGTCTGGGTGGCTACACCTTC. It codes for CATSREDSLGGYTF.

This sequence joins TRBV30 and TRBJ1-2; D is undetermined. This CDR3 has 15 residues. The germline V gene encodes CDR1 GTSNPN and CDR2 SVGIG (reference sequence). With 0 bases removed from V and 4 bases from J, the gap between germline ends came to 15 bases. CDR3 sequence (DNA): TGTGCCTGGAGTGTAGCGTTGGCGCCACGCTATGGCTACACCTTC. Protein: CAWSVALAPRYGYTF.

The CDR3 DNA is TGTGCCAGTAGTGCCCGACTAGCGGGGGGGGATGAGCAGTTCTTC. Encoded protein: CASSARLAGGDEQFF. This sequence joins TRBV19 and TRBJ2-1, with 14 bases that match TRBD2. Germline V gene sequence: CDR1 LNHDA, CDR2 SQIVND (reference sequence). There are 15 residues in the CDR3. With V trimmed by 5 bases and J by 8 bases, 5 bases remained unmatched. Together with reference TRBV19 and TRBJ2-1, the CDR3 gives the full variable domain: DGGITQSPKYLFRKEGQNVTLSCEQNLNHDAMYWYRQDPGQGLRLIYYSQIVNDFQKGDIAEGYSVSREKKESFPLTVTSAQKNPTAFYLCASSARLAGGDEQFFGPGTRLTVL.

The rearrangement joins TRBV7-3 to TRBJ1-1; D may be TRBD1 (6 bases). The germline gives CDR1 SGHTA, CDR2 FQGTGA. With 2 bases removed from V and 5 bases from J, the gap between germline ends came to 12 bases. The length of the CDR3 is 14 residues. As DNA, the CDR3 is TGTGCCAGCAGCTTAGATGCAGGGGTAACTGAAGCTTTCTTT. Translating gives CASSLDAGVTEAFF.

This sequence joins TRBV7-9 and TRBJ1-6; D ambiguous. Trimming removed 1 base from V and 2 bases from J, with 9 bases in between. The CDR3 length is 16 residues. CDR1 is SEHNR, CDR2 FQNEAQ, per germline (reference sequence). In nucleotides, the CDR3 is TGTGCCAGCAGCTTAGGAGGGTCAGCCTATAATTCACCCCTCCACTTT. Translating it yields CASSLGGSAYNSPLHF.

In DNA form, the CDR3 reads TGTGCCAGCAGCTTATCGGGGACAGGGAGGGCCGAGCAGTACTTC. It encodes CASSLSGTGRAEQYF. The chain couples TRBV5-4 to TRBJ2-7; TRBD1 matches 9 bases. The V gene end was trimmed by 2 bases and the J gene end by 6 bases; junction bases not matched to a gene: 9. The germline gives CDR1 SGHNT, CDR2 YYREEE (reference sequence). CDR3 length equals 15 residues.

This clone came up once. The DNA for the CDR3 is TGTGCCAGCAGCTTAGATTCCGAGGGGACAGGGGGTGGAGGCTACACCTTC. Its protein product is CASSLDSEGTGGGGYTF. The chain recombines TRBV7-2 with TRBJ1-2, with 11 bases aligning to TRBD1. CDR3 size: 17 residues. The germline CDR1 and CDR2 sequences are SGHTA and FQGNSA. Trimming at V came to 1 base and at J to 8 bases, leaving 12 bases not matched to a gene. Using reference TRBV7-2 and TRBJ1-2 for the parts outside the CDR3, the full variable domain is GAGVSQSPSNKVTEKGKDVELRCDPISGHTALYWYRQSLGQGLEFLIYFQGNSAPDKSGLPSDRFSAERTGGSVSTLTIQRTQQEDSAVYLCASSLDSEGTGGGGYTFGSGTRLTVV.

The chain links TRBV2 to TRBJ1-4; D perhaps matches TRBD1 (6 bases). Germline V gene data show CDR1 as SNHLY and CDR2 as FYNNEI. V gave up 7 bases and J gave up 2 bases, with 17 bases separating them. This CDR3 contains 16 residues. As DNA, the CDR3 is TGTGCCAGCAAGGGGGTGGGGGTTTTGACTAATGAAAAACTGTTTTTT. It specifies CASKGVGVLTNEKLFF.

For this clone: A read error may produce the germline difference seen at one junction end. This chain links TRBV15 with TRBJ1-5; TRBD1 might be the D (6 bases). Germline CDR1 LNHNV, CDR2 YYDKDF (reference sequence). The CDR3 is 15 residues long. The CDR3 coding sequence is TGTGCCACCAGAAGAGGGGGGCAGAATGAAGCCCCCCAGCATTTT. This sequence encodes CATRRGGQNEAPQHF.

A note on this clone: Mismatch with germline at one junction end may stem from a read error. The rearrangement joins TRBV5-1 to TRBJ1-2; D is unresolved. The germline gives CDR1 SGHRS, CDR2 YFSETQ. This CDR3 region has 16 residues. CDR3 in amino acids: CASSLEFEPSNHGYTF. CDR3 nucleotides: TGCGCCAGCAGCTTGGAATTCGAACCTTCTAACCATGGCTACACCTTC.

This chain links TRBV5-1 with TRBJ2-1; TRBD1 matches at 10 bases. The germline V gene encodes CDR1 SGHRS and CDR2 YFSETQ. The J segment lost 8 bases and the V segment lost 0 bases, leaving 8 bases of the junction unmatched. This CDR3 is 16 amino acids long. CDR3 DNA: TGCGCCAGCAGCTTGGGTGACAGGGGGCTTGTCGATGAGCAGTTCTTC. Protein: CASSLGDRGLVDEQFF.

The chain joins TRBV5-1 to TRBJ2-2; 11 bases agree with TRBD1. After removal of 2 bases from V and 9 bases from J, the junction contained 9 bases not matched to a gene. The CDR3 contains 16 residues. Germline CDR1 SGHRS, CDR2 YFSETQ. The DNA for the CDR3 is TGCGCCAGCAGCTTACAAGGACAGGGGGCAACGAGGGAGCTGTTTTTT. Its translation is CASSLQGQGATRELFF.

The chain employs TRBV5-1 and TRBJ1-6; perhaps TRBD1 as D (6 bases). Trimming took 3 bases from V and 7 from J, leaving 14 bases between them. Germline V CDR1 and CDR2: SGHRS, YFSETQ. The CDR3 length is 15 residues. The CDR3 DNA reads as TGCGCCAGCAGCTCGATGGACAGTAGGAATTCACCCCTCCACTTT. This sequence encodes CASSSMDSRNSPLHF.

This sequence joins TRBV11-1 and TRBJ2-7; 7 positions match TRBD2. V lost 8 bases to trimming and J lost 3 bases; unmatched junction nucleotides: 4. Germline lookup yields CDR1 SGHAT and CDR2 FQDESV (reference sequence). The CDR3 loop spans 12 amino acids. The CDR3: CASGTINYEQYF. As DNA, the CDR3 is TGTGCCAGCGGGACTATTAACTACGAGCAGTACTTC.

This clone was seen a single time. The chain is built from TRBV5-5 and TRBJ1-5, with D perhaps matching TRBD1 (5 bases). V was cut by 1 base and J by 1 base, with 9 bases left in between. The CDR3 covers 15 residues. Per germline, CDR1 SGHKS and CDR2 YYEKEE (reference sequence). CDR3 protein: CASSLRGESNQPQHF. CDR3 sequence (DNA): TGTGCCAGCAGCTTGCGGGGGGAGAGCAATCAGCCCCAGCATTTT.

This clone was observed a single time. This chain uses TRBV5-1 with TRBJ1-1; 9 bases match TRBD1. The J segment lost 0 bases and the V segment lost 4 bases, leaving 19 bases of the junction unmatched. Per the germline V gene, CDR1 is SGHRS and CDR2 is YFSETQ. The CDR3 runs to 20 residues. The CDR3, as DNA: TGCGCCAGCAGCCCCCGGGACAGGGAGGAGATTTTTCGAATGAACACTGAAGCTTTCTTT. Translated: CASSPRDREEIFRMNTEAFF.

This sequence joins TRBV19 and TRBJ2-1, with D perhaps TRBD1 (6 bases). The length of the CDR3 is 15 residues. Germline assignment: CDR1 LNHDA and CDR2 SQIVND (reference sequence). The germline V and J ends were trimmed by 7 bases and 6 bases, with 19 bases remaining between them. This CDR3 reads CASKGTTGYANEQFF. The CDR3, as DNA: TGTGCCAGTAAGGGAACCACAGGGTATGCCAATGAGCAGTTCTTC.

This sequence joins TRBV27 and TRBJ2-3; 7 bases map to TRBD2. The V and J ends lost 5 bases and 2 bases, in that order; junction bases with no gene match: 7. This CDR3 has 15 residues. CDR1 and CDR2 from the germline V gene are MNHEY and SMNVEV (reference sequence). CDR3 nucleotides: TGTGCCAGCAGTCCCTATCGGGGGGTCACAGATACGCAGTATTTT. Translated, it gives CASSPYRGVTDTQYF.

This chain joins TRBV5-1 and TRBJ1-2; TRBD1 matches 8 bases. Germline CDR1 is SGHRS and CDR2 is YFSETQ. V lost 5 bases to trimming and J lost 5 bases; unmatched junction nucleotides: 2. The CDR3 covers 12 residues. The CDR3 here is CASRGTGYGYTF. CDR3 DNA: TGCGCCAGCAGGGGGACAGGTTATGGCTACACCTTC.

This rearrangement joins TRBV11-3 to TRBJ2-2; 11 bases align to TRBD1. Germline trimming cut 8 bases from V and 5 bases from J; bases unmatched to any gene: 4. The CDR3 consists of 14 residues. Germline values: CDR1 SGHNT, CDR2 YENEEA. DNA for the CDR3: TGTGCCAGCGGACAGGGGGCGCTGACCGGGGAGCTGTTTTTT. It specifies CASGQGALTGELFF.

The chain combines TRBV2 with TRBJ1-4, with a tentative D call TRBD1 (5 bases). Per the germline V gene, CDR1 is SNHLY and CDR2 is FYNNEI. V was trimmed by 3 bases and J by 8 bases, leaving 19 bases between them. The CDR3 is made up of 16 amino acids. DNA for the CDR3: TGTGCCAGCAGTGACGGCAGGGTGGGCGCAGGCGAAAAACTGTTTTTT. Protein product: CASSDGRVGAGEKLFF.

The rearrangement uses TRBV7-6 and TRBJ2-2, with 12 bases identical to TRBD2. The CDR3 extends over 17 amino acids. Per germline, CDR1 SGHVS and CDR2 FNYEAQ. V lost 3 bases and J lost 5; bases outside the gene matches: 7. The CDR3 here is CASSLTSGGDITGELFF. The CDR3 DNA reads TGTGCCAGCAGCTTGACTAGCGGGGGAGATATTACCGGGGAGCTGTTTTTT.

This rearrangement joins TRBV9 to TRBJ2-2; D call uncertain. Germline V CDR1 and CDR2: SGDLS, YYNGEE. CDR3 length: 16 residues. Trimming removed 3 bases from V and 0 bases from J, with 12 bases in between. The CDR3 region is CASSGGHTPNTGELFF. The CDR3 nucleotides are TGTGCCAGCAGCGGTGGGCACACACCGAACACCGGGGAGCTGTTTTTT. The entire variable domain, with the rest obtained from reference TRBV9 and TRBJ2-2, is as follows: DSGVTQTPKHLITATGQRVTLRCSPRSGDLSVYWYQQSLDQGLQFLIQYYNGEERAKGNILERFSAQQFPDLHSELNLSSLELGDSALYFCASSGGHTPNTGELFFGEGSRLTVL.

The chain recombines TRBV5-1 with TRBJ1-6; no definite D call. The V and J ends lost 0 bases and 8 bases respectively, with 9 bases between them. The germline gives CDR1 SGHRS, CDR2 YFSETQ. This CDR3 is 14 amino acids long. CDR3 sequence: CASSLGAPDSPLHF. Written as DNA, the CDR3 is TGCGCCAGCAGCTTGGGGGCACCGGATTCACCCCTCCACTTT.

The chain joins TRBV18 to TRBJ2-7; the D gene is possibly TRBD1 (5 bases). Per the germline V gene, CDR1 is KGHSH and CDR2 is LQKENI. The CDR3 totals 14 residues. V was pared by 3 bases and J by 3 bases, with 12 bases between. The CDR3 protein is CASSPAGMDYEQYF. The CDR3 nucleotides are TGTGCCAGCTCACCGGCAGGGATGGACTACGAGCAGTACTTC.